This T cell receptor (beta chain) was retrieved from a study of vaccination and CD4 T cells after COVID-19. In regard to this clonotype: Its antigen is not identified.

Described treatment: roughly 11-day PBMC culture with coronavirus spike peptide pools or control peptides (ViraFEST assay). Researchers used the Oncomine TCR Beta short-read assay to sequence DNA from cultured CD4+ T cells. TCRdb reprocessed the PCR reads with MiXCR, giving one entry per CDR3 protein. The sample has fewer than 15,000 distinct CDR3 sequences, under 40% seen once. Study results and limitations: Relatively few convalescent patients were studied, without early post-infection timepoints.

The germline gives CDR1 MDHEN, CDR2 SYDVKM. The V gene lost 6 bases and the J gene lost 4 bases, with 19 bases spanning the gap. The CDR3 is 17 amino acids. Sequencing used CD4+ T cells from blood, cultured in vitro. The V and J genes are TRBV28 and TRBJ2-6; TRBD1 or TRBD2 may be the D gene (5 bases each). This receptor was obtained from a human donor who had recovered from COVID-19. CDR3 DNA: TGTGCCAGCAGCAATGGGGACGGAAATTACGGGGCCAACGTCCTGACTTTC. It translates to CASSNGDGNYGANVLTF.